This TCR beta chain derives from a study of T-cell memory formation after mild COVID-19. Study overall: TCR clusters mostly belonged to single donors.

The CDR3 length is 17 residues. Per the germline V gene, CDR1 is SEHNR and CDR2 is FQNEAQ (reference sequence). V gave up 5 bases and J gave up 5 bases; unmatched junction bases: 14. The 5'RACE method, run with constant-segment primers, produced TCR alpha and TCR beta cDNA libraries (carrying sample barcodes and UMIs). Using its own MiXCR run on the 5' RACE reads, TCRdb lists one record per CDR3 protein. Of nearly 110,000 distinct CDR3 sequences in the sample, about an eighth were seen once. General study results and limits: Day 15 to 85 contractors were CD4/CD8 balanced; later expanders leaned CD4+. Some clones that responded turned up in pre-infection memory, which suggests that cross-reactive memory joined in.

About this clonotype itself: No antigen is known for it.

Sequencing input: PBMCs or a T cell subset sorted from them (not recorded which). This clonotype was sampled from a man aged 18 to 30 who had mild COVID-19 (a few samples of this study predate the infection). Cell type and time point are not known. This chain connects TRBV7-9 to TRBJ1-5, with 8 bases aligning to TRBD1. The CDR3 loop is CASSQTEGQGRDQPQHF. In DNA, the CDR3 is TGTGCCAGCAGCCAGACCGAAGGACAGGGTCGGGATCAGCCCCAGCATTTT.